This passage covers 30 T cell receptor beta chains from one sample sequenced in a study of T cell repertoires in cytomegalovirus infection. TCRdb called the reads again in MiXCR, with one record for every CDR3 protein. Found here are roughly 630,000 distinct CDR3 sequences, approximately 25% of them singletons; the top ten hold approximately 8.2%. Input material: CD8+ T cells from PBMCs. These receptors originate from a human donor in good health (CMV status not recorded). Some clones in this sample may be carry-over from other donors' samples.

This clonotype was seen a handful of times. The DNA of the CDR3 is TGTGCCAGCAGTTTGAACCACAATCAGCCCCAGCATTTT. Protein sequence: CASSLNHNQPQHF. This chain joins TRBV12-3 or TRBV12-4 and TRBJ1-5; unclear D gene. Trimming shortened V by 3 bases and J by 3 bases, and 6 bases separated the two germline ends. This CDR3 is 13 amino acids long.

This clonotype was counted only a few times. The rearrangement uses TRBV25-1 and TRBJ2-3, with 8 nucleotides matching TRBD1. The V gene end was trimmed by 3 bases and the J gene end by 5 bases; junction bases not matched to a gene: 4. Germline CDR1 reads MGHDK; CDR2 reads SYGVNS. The length of the CDR3 is 14 residues. In DNA form, the CDR3 reads TGTGCCAGCAGTGACAGGGGGCGGTTAGATACGCAGTATTTT. Translating it yields CASSDRGRLDTQYF.

The chain carries TRBV20-1 and TRBJ1-5, with 8 bases that match TRBD1. Losses at the gene ends were 2 bases for V and 2 bases for J; bases not matched to a gene: 2. The CDR3 runs to 14 residues. Germline CDR1 and CDR2: DFQATT and SNEGSKA (reference sequence). CDR3 residues: CSARTGGGNQPQHF. The DNA for the CDR3 is TGCAGTGCTAGAACAGGGGGAGGCAATCAGCCCCAGCATTTT.

There are a few counts of this clonotype. The rearrangement uses TRBV25-1 and TRBJ2-5, with 8 nucleotides matching TRBD2. CDR1 is MGHDK and CDR2 is SYGVNS in the germline V gene. This CDR3 spans 11 amino acids. V lost 8 bases to trimming and J lost 5 bases; unmatched junction nucleotides: 1. CDR3 loop: CASEREETQYF. In nucleotides, the CDR3 is TGTGCCAGCGAGCGGGAGGAGACCCAGTACTTC.

This clonotype turned up a few times. The rearrangement joins TRBV6-6 to TRBJ2-1; 9 positions agree with TRBD2. This CDR3 comprises 15 residues. V gave up 7 bases and J gave up 2 bases; unmatched junction bases: 6. CDR1 is MNHNY, CDR2 SVGAGI, per germline (reference sequence). The CDR3 nucleotides are TGTGCCAGCACCGAGCGGGGGGCCGCCTACAATGAGCAGTTCTTC. This sequence encodes CASTERGAAYNEQFF.

For this clonotype: It may be a read error: a sequence one base away is much more abundant. The CDR3: CASSLVGRGVANTVELFF. CDR3 DNA sequence: TGTGCCAGCAGCTTAGTTGGACGGGGGGTCGCGAACACCGTGGAGCTGTTTTTT. The chain combines TRBV7-2 with TRBJ2-2; TRBD2 matches at 7 bases. Germline CDR1 is SGHTA and CDR2 is FQGNSA. The CDR3 is made up of 18 amino acids.

The chain is built from TRBV5-6 and TRBJ2-1; D unresolved. With 0 bases removed from V and 8 bases from J, the gap between germline ends came to 18 bases. Germline loops: CDR1 SGHDT, CDR2 YYEEEE. The CDR3 extends over 16 amino acids. CDR3 DNA: TGTGCCAGCAGCTTGGCTGCAGGATCTCCTAGTTATGAGCAGTTCTTC. Its protein is CASSLAAGSPSYEQFF.

This chain joins TRBV2 and TRBJ2-4, with TRBD2 identical over 7 bases. V dropped 3 bases and J dropped 3; count of bases not matched to a gene: 5. Germline lookup yields CDR1 SNHLY and CDR2 FYNNEI. The CDR3 is 15 amino acids. The CDR3 sequence: CASSDVGEGKNIQYF. For the CDR3, the DNA is TGTGCCAGCAGTGACGTGGGGGAGGGCAAAAACATTCAGTACTTC.

This clonotype appeared many times. This sequence joins TRBV7-2 and TRBJ2-1, with 14 bases fitting TRBD2. Germline V gene lookup returns CDR1 SGHTA and CDR2 FQGNSA. Trimming took 7 bases from V and 7 from J; bases not matched to a gene: 9. This CDR3 has 16 amino acids. The CDR3 DNA reads as TGTGCCAGCACCCCCGGACTAGCGGGGGGTGGGAATGAGCAGTTCTTC. It is translated as CASTPGLAGGGNEQFF.

This clonotype has a count of ten or more. This chain uses TRBV7-2 with TRBJ2-3; TRBD2 might be the D (5 bases). Trimming pared 4 bases from V and 2 bases from J, leaving 13 bases between. This CDR3 region has 15 residues. Germline V CDR1 and CDR2: SGHTA, FQGNSA. The CDR3, as DNA: TGTGCCAGCAGCTCGGACTCCTATTACACAGATACGCAGTATTTT. Its translation: CASSSDSYYTDTQYF.

V gene TRBV6-8 combines with J gene TRBJ1-5; 7 nucleotides line up with TRBD1. Unmatched junction bases numbered 6, after V lost 6 bases and J lost 4 bases. Germline CDR1 reads MNHGY; CDR2 reads SAAAGT. The CDR3 totals 14 residues. The chain's CDR3 is CASRKTGRNQPQHF. In DNA form, the CDR3 reads TGTGCCAGCAGAAAGACAGGGCGGAATCAGCCCCAGCATTTT.

This clonotype appeared many times. The chain has TRBV7-8 and TRBJ2-1, with D possibly matching TRBD2 (6 bases). CDR3 length: 13 residues. CDR1 is SGHVS, CDR2 FQNEAQ, per germline. Trimming stripped 5 bases from V and 10 bases from J, with 15 bases between. CDR3 in DNA: TGTGCCAGCAGCCCCCGGGGGTTTTCCGAGCAGTTCTTC. It codes for CASSPRGFSEQFF.

This chain links TRBV20-1 with TRBJ2-2; D is uncertain. The CDR3 runs 12 residues. V was clipped by 3 bases and J by 4 bases, with 6 bases between them. Germline assignment: CDR1 DFQATT and CDR2 SNEGSKA (reference sequence). CDR3 bases: TGCAGTGCTAGGAAGGCCACCGGGGAGCTGTTTTTT. Its translation: CSARKATGELFF.

CDR3 sequence reads: CSAPPGSISYAEQFF. CDR3 in DNA: TGCAGTGCCCCACCAGGGTCCATATCTTATGCTGAGCAGTTCTTC. The chain couples TRBV20-1 to TRBJ2-1; D may be TRBD1 (5 bases). The germline gives CDR1 DFQATT, CDR2 SNEGSKA (reference sequence). CDR3 length equals 15 residues. V gave up 6 bases and J gave up 9 bases, with 24 bases separating them.

The chain recombines TRBV28 with TRBJ1-1; no firm D call. V gave up 4 bases and J gave up 1 base, with 13 bases separating them. From germline, CDR1 is MDHEN and CDR2 SYDVKM. The CDR3 covers 15 residues. The CDR3 nucleotides are TGTGCCAGCAGTTCAAAGGGTAGTTGGAACACTGAAGCTTTCTTT. Translated: CASSSKGSWNTEAFF.

V gene TRBV5-1 combines with J gene TRBJ2-4, with 7 bases matching TRBD1. CDR1 SGHRS and CDR2 YFSETQ come from the germline V gene. The ends lost 3 bases at V and 6 bases at J; junction bases unmatched: 9. CDR3 length equals 15 residues. Here the CDR3 DNA reads TGCGCCAGCAGCTCGACGACAGGGTTGACAAACATTCAGTACTTC. Amino acid sequence: CASSSTTGLTNIQYF.

This clonotype was picked up a small number of times. The chain uses TRBV20-1 and TRBJ2-7; D may be TRBD1 (8 bases). The germline gives CDR1 DFQATT, CDR2 SNEGSKA (reference sequence). The CDR3 is 13 amino acids. V lost 4 bases and J 2 bases, leaving 12 bases between the germline ends. The CDR3 nucleotides are TGCAGTGCTAACACAGGGGGGGCCTACGAGCAGTACTTC. Encoded protein: CSANTGGAYEQYF.

The sample holds many counts of this clonotype. V and J are TRBV7-8 and TRBJ2-3; D not certain. The CDR3 totals 12 residues. Trimming stripped 3 bases from V and 6 bases from J, with 7 bases between. Germline CDR1 and CDR2: SGHVS and FQNEAQ. The CDR3 DNA sequence: TGTGCCAGCAGCTTTCTCGGGGATACGCAGTATTTT. The encoded protein is CASSFLGDTQYF.

The rearrangement links TRBV29-1 to TRBJ2-1; TRBD2 agrees at 14 bases. CDR3 length: 16 residues. Germline-derived CDR1 and CDR2 are SQVTM and ANQGSEA. Unmatched junction bases numbered 7, after V lost 4 bases and J lost 5 bases. The CDR3 spells CSVVFGTSGGDNEQFF. CDR3 sequence (DNA): TGCAGCGTTGTATTTGGGACTAGCGGGGGTGACAATGAGCAGTTCTTC.

This clonotype was observed a few times. CDR3 nucleotides: TGTGCCAGCAGTTCGACAGGTAACTCCTACAATGAGCAGTTCTTC. Protein: CASSSTGNSYNEQFF. The J gene is TRBJ2-1, the V gene TRBV6-1; perhaps TRBD1 as D (6 bases). With 5 bases removed from V and 0 bases from J, the gap between germline ends came to 11 bases. This CDR3 is built from 15 residues. Germline CDR1 reads MNHNS; CDR2 reads SASEGT.

The chain links TRBV6-2 or TRBV6-3 to TRBJ1-5; D is unresolved. The germline CDR1 and CDR2 sequences are MNHEY and SVGEGT. This CDR3 is built from 18 residues. The V end lost 4 bases, the J end lost 0 bases, and 19 bases lay between the germline ends. In nucleotides, the CDR3 is TGTGCCAGCAGTTGGACTTTTCCGGCAGACTTTAGCAATCAGCCCCAGCATTTT. Translated, it gives CASSWTFPADFSNQPQHF.

This clonotype was found a few times. The rearrangement links TRBV5-4 to TRBJ2-2, with D unresolved. This CDR3 has 11 residues. Trimming removed 7 bases at V and 7 bases at J, with 8 bases between. The germline V gene encodes CDR1 SGHNT and CDR2 YYREEE (reference sequence). This CDR3 is CASPSGGELFF. CDR3 nucleotides: TGTGCCAGCCCTTCGGGCGGGGAGCTGTTTTTT.

CDR3 amino acids: CASRGAGTDTQYF. For the CDR3, the DNA is TGTGCCAGCAGGGGGGCGGGTACAGATACGCAGTATTTT. The gene calls are TRBV9 and TRBJ2-3; D may be TRBD1 (6 bases). CDR3 length equals 13 residues. Germline values: CDR1 SGDLS, CDR2 YYNGEE. Trimming cost V 5 bases and J 3 bases, with 10 bases left between them.

The CDR3 loop is CSVEGGQSGNEKLFF. In DNA form, the CDR3 reads TGCAGCGTTGAAGGCGGACAGTCAGGAAATGAAAAACTGTTTTTT. This chain connects TRBV29-1 to TRBJ1-4; a possible D gene is TRBD1 (6 bases). Trimming removed 1 base from V and 5 bases from J, with 14 bases in between. The CDR3 has 15 amino acids. Germline assignment: CDR1 SQVTM and CDR2 ANQGSEA.

This clonotype was detected many times. The CDR3 protein is CASSWGVNTGELFF. The CDR3 DNA follows: TGTGCCAGCAGCTGGGGGGTTAACACCGGGGAGCTGTTTTTT. This rearrangement joins TRBV7-2 to TRBJ2-2; weak D call: TRBD2 (6 bases). Germline CDR1 reads SGHTA; CDR2 reads FQGNSA. There are 14 residues in the CDR3. The V end was cut by 4 bases, the J end by 2 bases, with 8 bases between.

In this sample, this clonotype turned up many times. The chain has TRBV11-1 and TRBJ2-5; possibly TRBD2 for D (7 bases). This CDR3 region has 15 residues. Deletions cut 4 bases from V and 3 bases from J, with 15 bases between. CDR1 is SGHAT and CDR2 is FQDESV in the germline V gene (reference sequence). CDR3 bases: TGTGCCAGCAGCTCCTACGGGGGGCCGGAAGAGACCCAGTACTTC. Its translation is CASSSYGGPEETQYF.

V usage is TRBV7-6 and J usage is TRBJ2-7; maybe TRBD2 (7 bases). From germline, CDR1 is SGHVS and CDR2 FNYEAQ. CDR3 size: 15 residues. The germline V and J ends were trimmed by 5 bases and 2 bases, with 16 bases remaining between them. CDR3 amino acids: CASSPKGGDPYEQYF. DNA for the CDR3: TGTGCCAGCAGCCCAAAGGGGGGGGACCCCTACGAGCAGTACTTC.

In its sample, this clonotype was seen a few times. The chain couples TRBV6-2 or TRBV6-3 to TRBJ2-2; TRBD1 agrees at 10 bases. Germline loops: CDR1 MNHEY, CDR2 SVGEGT. V dropped 4 bases and J dropped 3; count of bases not matched to a gene: 5. This CDR3 is 16 amino acids long. CDR3 bases: TGTGCCAGCAGTTCGTTGACAGGGGGCTACACCGGGGAGCTGTTTTTT. Protein: CASSSLTGGYTGELFF.

The table lists this clonotype with a few counts. The chain has TRBV6-2 or TRBV6-3 and TRBJ2-3, with 11 bases lining up with TRBD2. Trimming cost V 2 bases and J 5 bases; bases outside gene matches: 3. CDR1 and CDR2 from the germline V gene are MNHEY and SVGEGT. The CDR3 covers 15 residues. The CDR3 spells CASSYIAGGRDTQYF. The DNA of the CDR3 is TGTGCCAGCAGTTACATAGCGGGGGGGCGAGATACGCAGTATTTT.

V gene TRBV9 combines with J gene TRBJ2-1, with 7 bases lining up with TRBD1. CDR3 length: 16 residues. After removal of 8 bases from V and 0 bases from J, the junction contained 11 bases not matched to a gene. Germline CDR1 SGDLS, CDR2 YYNGEE. CDR3: CASDRAGATSYNEQFF. The CDR3 region has the DNA TGTGCCAGTGACAGGGCAGGCGCGACCTCCTACAATGAGCAGTTCTTC.